One sample yielded the 26 T cell receptor beta chains listed below, sequenced in a study of T-cell reconstitution after alpha-beta-depleted transplantation in children. Unique molecular identifiers were incorporated when the TCRbeta library was constructed. TCRdb fed the PCR reads into MiXCR, producing one record per CDR3 protein. The data contain about 440,000 distinct CDR3 sequences, around two fifths of them singletons. Here the sequenced sample was PBMCs, taken before TCRalphabeta/CD19-depleted stem cell transplant. The source of these receptors is a girl aged 2 to 10 with aplastic anemia, due to receive a stem cell transplant.

This clonotype was seen a few times. V gene TRBV28 combines with J gene TRBJ2-2; D could derive from TRBD1 or TRBD2 (6 bases each). The CDR3 loop spans 13 amino acids. Germline V gene sequence: CDR1 MDHEN, CDR2 SYDVKM. The ends were cut back, 3 bases at V and 7 bases at J, with 9 bases in the middle. CDR3 in DNA: TGTGCCAGCAGTTTTGGGGGGCTCGGGGAGCTGTTTTTT. Translating gives CASSFGGLGELFF.

V gene TRBV7-2 combines with J gene TRBJ2-7, with 7 bases fitting TRBD2. The germline gives CDR1 SGHTA, CDR2 FQGNSA. V lost 1 base and J lost 0; bases outside the gene matches: 3. This CDR3 spans 15 amino acids. CDR3 amino acids: CASSLGGGNSYEQYF. DNA of the CDR3: TGTGCCAGCAGCTTAGGGGGGGGGAACTCCTACGAGCAGTACTTC.

This rearrangement joins TRBV20-1 to TRBJ2-5; a possible D gene is TRBD2 (5 bases). This CDR3 has 13 residues. Looked up from germline, CDR1 is DFQATT and CDR2 is SNEGSKA (reference sequence). Trimming took 6 bases from V and 2 from J, leaving 13 bases between them. CDR3 DNA sequence: TGCAGTGCCACTAGTACGGGGCAAGAGACCCAGTACTTC. It yields the protein CSATSTGQETQYF.

V gene TRBV29-1 combines with J gene TRBJ2-5, with D unclear. With 4 bases removed from V and 0 bases from J, the gap between germline ends came to 9 bases. The V gene's germline CDR1 is SQVTM and CDR2 ANQGSEA. This CDR3 region has 13 residues. CDR3 nucleotides: TGCAGCGTTGTATCTGTGTACCAAGAGACCCAGTACTTC. This translates into CSVVSVYQETQYF.

This chain uses TRBV6-1 with TRBJ2-7; 7 bases fit TRBD1. CDR1 is MNHNS and CDR2 is SASEGT in the germline V gene. The CDR3 is 14 amino acids. With V trimmed by 4 bases and J by 2 bases, 5 bases remained unmatched. The CDR3 DNA follows: TGTGCCAGCAGTGTCCGACAGGGAACCTACGAGCAGTACTTC. It translates to CASSVRQGTYEQYF.

The chain joins TRBV20-1 to TRBJ2-1, with a possible D match to TRBD2 (5 bases). Trimming took 3 bases from V and 0 from J, leaving 12 bases between them. The CDR3 length is 15 residues. Germline CDR1 reads DFQATT; CDR2 reads SNEGSKA (reference sequence). CDR3 residues: CSARFKRSSYNEQFF. CDR3 in DNA: TGCAGTGCTAGGTTCAAGCGGAGCTCCTACAATGAGCAGTTCTTC.

The CDR3 DNA reads TGTGCCTGCTCCCAAGGCACGGGCGGTGCGAACACCGGGGAGCTGTTTTTT. This sequence encodes CACSQGTGGANTGELFF. The V call is TRBV3-2, the J call TRBJ2-2; whether TRBD1, the table's D call, matches the DNA was not checked. TRBV3-2 is noted as a pseudogene. CDR3 size: 17 residues.

The chain employs TRBV9 and TRBJ2-6; D tentatively fits TRBD1 or TRBD2 (5 bases each). The CDR3 has 20 residues. The V end was cut by 4 bases, the J end by 0 bases, with 23 bases between. Germline V gives CDR1 SGDLS, CDR2 YYNGEE. The CDR3 loop reads CASSLGRGASVPSGANVLTF. CDR3 coding DNA: TGTGCCAGCAGCTTGGGCCGAGGGGCGTCGGTCCCCTCTGGGGCCAACGTCCTGACTTTC. Based on the CDR3 plus reference TRBV9 and TRBJ2-6, the full variable domain is DSGVTQTPKHLITATGQRVTLRCSPRSGDLSVYWYQQSLDQGLQFLIQYYNGEERAKGNILERFSAQQFPDLHSELNLSSLELGDSALYFCASSLGRGASVPSGANVLTFGAGSRLTVL.

This chain uses TRBV7-6 with TRBJ2-5; 7 nucleotides agree with TRBD2. Germline loops: CDR1 SGHVS, CDR2 FNYEAQ. V lost 2 bases, J lost 3 bases, and 9 bases stayed unmatched. The CDR3 contains 16 residues. CDR3 DNA: TGTGCCAGCAGCTTACTAGAGACTAGCAATGAAGAGACCCAGTACTTC. Residues: CASSLLETSNEETQYF.

Only a few counts were recorded for this clonotype. J is TRBJ2-7 and V is TRBV6-5, with 7 bases lining up with TRBD2. V was pared by 5 bases and J by 4 bases, with 11 bases of the junction left unmatched. Germline CDR1 MNHEY, CDR2 SVGAGI. The CDR3 consists of 15 residues. The CDR3 region is CASSHGLGHSYEQYF. CDR3 bases: TGTGCCAGCAGTCACGGACTAGGCCACTCTTACGAGCAGTACTTC.

The chain joins TRBV4-1 to TRBJ2-7; D gene uncertain. Germline loops: CDR1 MGHRA, CDR2 YSYEKL. The V end was cut by 5 bases, the J end by 7 bases, with 15 bases between. The length of the CDR3 is 13 residues. The CDR3: CASSSGPRWEQYF. The CDR3 nucleotides read TGCGCCAGCAGCTCCGGGCCCCGCTGGGAGCAGTACTTC.

The genes are TRBV15 and TRBJ1-5; 12 nucleotides align to TRBD1. Germline CDR1 is LNHNV and CDR2 is YYDKDF (reference sequence). Trimming at V came to 1 base and at J to 5 bases, leaving 3 bases not matched to a gene. This CDR3 comprises 16 residues. Here the CDR3 reads CATSRAGTGGYQPQHF. DNA of the CDR3: TGTGCCACCAGCAGAGCCGGGACAGGGGGCTATCAGCCCCAGCATTTT. The full variable domain, its missing parts supplied by reference TRBV15 and TRBJ1-5, is DAMVIQNPRYQVTQFGKPVTLSCSQTLNHNVMYWYQQKSSQAPKLLFHYYDKDFNNEADTPDNFQSRRPNTSFCFLDIRSPGLGDTAMYLCATSRAGTGGYQPQHFGDGTRLSIL.

The J gene is TRBJ2-1, the V gene TRBV6-1; D ambiguous. V was trimmed by 8 bases and J by 11 bases, leaving 7 bases between them. The germline V gene encodes CDR1 MNHNS and CDR2 SASEGT. The CDR3 consists of 9 residues. The CDR3 bases are TGTGCCAGCTCCGTCAAGCAGTTCTTC. Protein sequence: CASSVKQFF.

This clonotype was seen a handful of times. The rearrangement uses TRBV7-9 and TRBJ2-7; no definite D call. Germline V gene lookup returns CDR1 SEHNR and CDR2 FQNEAQ (reference sequence). This CDR3 region has 13 residues. V was clipped by 7 bases and J by 3 bases, with 13 bases between them. The CDR3: CASTQAQFYEQYF. The CDR3 DNA reads as TGTGCCAGCACCCAGGCCCAGTTCTACGAGCAGTACTTC.

The J gene is TRBJ1-5, the V gene TRBV5-6; D unresolved. The CDR3 spans 15 residues. Germline CDR1 is SGHDT and CDR2 is YYEEEE. The V end lost 5 bases, the J end lost 5 bases, and 17 bases lay between the germline ends. The CDR3 region has the DNA TGTGCCAGCAGTCTTGGGCCCCACCTCGATCAGCCCCAGCATTTT. Protein product: CASSLGPHLDQPQHF.

This clonotype was seen repeatedly, ten times or more. CDR3 DNA: TGTGCCACCAAGGGTAGGGACAGGGGATACAATGAGCAGTTCTTC. It codes for CATKGRDRGYNEQFF. V and J are TRBV15 and TRBJ2-1; 10 nucleotides agree with TRBD1. V lost 7 bases and J lost 4; bases outside the gene matches: 7. This CDR3 has 15 residues. CDR1 and CDR2 from the germline V gene are LNHNV and YYDKDF (reference sequence).

This clonotype was seen only a few times. This chain connects TRBV11-2 to TRBJ1-6, with 7 bases fitting TRBD1. The V segment lost 1 base and the J segment 10 bases; nucleotides outside the gene matches: 7. The CDR3 length is 15 residues. Germline CDR1 reads SGHAT; CDR2 reads FQNNGV. CDR3 nucleotides: TGTGCCAGCAGCTTAGTTATACAGGGGTGGTCACCCCTCCACTTT. This gives the protein CASSLVIQGWSPLHF.

This clonotype was counted between two and nine times. This chain joins TRBV7-2 and TRBJ2-7; the D is unclear. Looked up from germline, CDR1 is SGHTA and CDR2 is FQGNSA. Trimming removed 1 base at V and 2 bases at J, with 6 bases between. CDR3 size: 13 residues. The CDR3 DNA reads as TGTGCCAGCAGCTTAGAACCCGCCTACGAGCAGTACTTC. It encodes CASSLEPAYEQYF. Together with reference TRBV7-2 and TRBJ2-7, the CDR3 gives the full variable domain: GAGVSQSPSNKVTEKGKDVELRCDPISGHTALYWYRQSLGQGLEFLIYFQGNSAPDKSGLPSDRFSAERTGGSVSTLTIQRTQQEDSAVYLCASSLEPAYEQYFGPGTRLTVT.

This clonotype showed up many times. The V call is TRBV7-9, the J call TRBJ1-1; D is possibly TRBD1 (6 bases). The V end lost 8 bases, the J end lost 4 bases, and 14 bases lay between the germline ends. CDR3 length equals 13 residues. Germline loops: CDR1 SEHNR, CDR2 FQNEAQ (reference sequence). CDR3 region: CASLKKGGTEAFF. CDR3 coding DNA: TGTGCCAGCCTAAAAAAGGGGGGCACTGAAGCTTTCTTT.

CDR3 region: CASSRTYYEQYF. The CDR3 DNA reads TGTGCCAGCAGCCGGACATATTACGAGCAGTACTTC. The rearrangement uses TRBV7-2 and TRBJ2-7; D may be TRBD1 (5 bases). Per germline, CDR1 SGHTA and CDR2 FQGNSA. The CDR3 covers 12 residues. V lost 5 bases, J lost 4 bases, and 9 bases lay in between.

The V call is TRBV4-1, the J call TRBJ1-2; D is perhaps TRBD1 (6 bases). Looked up from germline, CDR1 is MGHRA and CDR2 is YSYEKL. CDR3 length: 14 residues. With 6 bases removed from V and 2 bases from J, the gap between germline ends came to 13 bases. The CDR3: CASRGQGQNYGYTF. The CDR3 coding sequence is TGCGCCAGCAGGGGCCAGGGGCAGAACTATGGCTACACCTTC.

This clonotype was counted at least ten times. This chain joins TRBV28 and TRBJ2-7, with a weak D call TRBD1 (5 bases). CDR1 is MDHEN and CDR2 is SYDVKM in the germline V gene. The CDR3 covers 13 residues. V was shortened by 6 bases and J by 1 base, with 10 bases between the two germline ends. This CDR3 is CASSPGNSYEQYF. The CDR3 nucleotides are TGTGCCAGCAGCCCAGGGAATTCCTACGAGCAGTACTTC.

The CDR3 nucleotides are TGTGCCAGCAGCTTAGCGGTCGGCACTGAAGCTTTCTTT. It codes for CASSLAVGTEAFF. This chain connects TRBV11-1 to TRBJ1-1, with no clear D. Trimming left V 0 bases short and J 4 bases short, with 6 bases between. The CDR3 has 13 residues. Germline V gene sequence: CDR1 SGHAT, CDR2 FQDESV (reference sequence).

This clonotype has ten or more counts. The chain employs TRBV2 and TRBJ2-2, with a weak D call TRBD2 (6 bases). Germline V gene data show CDR1 as SNHLY and CDR2 as FYNNEI. Trimming took 6 bases from V and 5 from J, leaving 16 bases between them. The CDR3 sequence is 15 residues long. The DNA of the CDR3 is TGTGCCAGCAGCGGGCTGAGGCGGGGAACCGGGGAGCTGTTTTTT. It specifies CASSGLRRGTGELFF.

The rearrangement links TRBV12-3 or TRBV12-4 to TRBJ1-2; TRBD1 matches 7 bases. The CDR3 has 18 amino acids. Trimming took 7 bases from V and 3 from J; bases not matched to a gene: 20. The CDR3 loop is CASMKVLDREASDYGYTF. DNA for the CDR3: TGTGCCAGCATGAAAGTTCTAGACAGGGAGGCCTCTGACTATGGCTACACCTTC.

This clonotype appeared many times. The gene calls are TRBV3-1 and TRBJ1-2; TRBD1 is a possible D gene (6 bases). This CDR3 has 15 residues. Germline CDR1 LGHDT, CDR2 YNNKEL (reference sequence). V dropped 1 base and J dropped 4 bases, with 13 bases sitting between them. The CDR3 protein is CASSQGGRGGYGYTF. Here the CDR3 DNA reads TGTGCCAGCAGCCAAGGTGGACGAGGGGGCTATGGCTACACCTTC.